This TCR beta chain is drawn from a study of cytomegalovirus exposure and HLA in healthy donors. General study findings and limits: Later work found most CMV-associated TCR beta chains apparently HLA-restricted.

With respect to this clone: Its antigen is unknown.

PCR used 60 Vbeta primers and 13 Jbeta primers. Method: immunoSEQ multiplex PCR; TCRdb's copy keeps in-frame clones and lacks some. The data show nearly 110,000 clones, about four fifths seen once. This CDR3 is 14 amino acids long. V lost 9 bases to trimming and J lost 6 bases; unmatched junction nucleotides: 10. From germline, CDR1 is MNHNS and CDR2 SASEGT. The sequence came from a man in his fifties in good health and CMV-seronegative. The source material was PBMCs. The chain employs TRBV6-1 and TRBJ2-1, with 8 bases lining up with TRBD1. CDR3 DNA sequence: TGTGCCAGTGGGTCCGGGACAGGAGTCAATGAGCAGTTCTTC. Its translation: CASGSGTGVNEQFF.